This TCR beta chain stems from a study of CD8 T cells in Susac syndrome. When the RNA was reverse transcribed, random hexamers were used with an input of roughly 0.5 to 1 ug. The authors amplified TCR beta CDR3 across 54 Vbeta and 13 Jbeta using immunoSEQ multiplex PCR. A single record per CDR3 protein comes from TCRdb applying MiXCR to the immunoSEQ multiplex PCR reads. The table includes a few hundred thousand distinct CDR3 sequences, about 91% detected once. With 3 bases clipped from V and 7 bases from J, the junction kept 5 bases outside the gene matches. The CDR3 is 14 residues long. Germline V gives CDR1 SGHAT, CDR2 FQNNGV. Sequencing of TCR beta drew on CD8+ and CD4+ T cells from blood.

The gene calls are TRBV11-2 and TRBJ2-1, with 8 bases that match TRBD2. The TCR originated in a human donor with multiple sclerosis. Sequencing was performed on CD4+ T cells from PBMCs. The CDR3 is CASSLSRGGNEQFF. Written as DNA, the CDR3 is TGTGCCAGCAGCTTGTCACGGGGGGGTAATGAGCAGTTCTTC.